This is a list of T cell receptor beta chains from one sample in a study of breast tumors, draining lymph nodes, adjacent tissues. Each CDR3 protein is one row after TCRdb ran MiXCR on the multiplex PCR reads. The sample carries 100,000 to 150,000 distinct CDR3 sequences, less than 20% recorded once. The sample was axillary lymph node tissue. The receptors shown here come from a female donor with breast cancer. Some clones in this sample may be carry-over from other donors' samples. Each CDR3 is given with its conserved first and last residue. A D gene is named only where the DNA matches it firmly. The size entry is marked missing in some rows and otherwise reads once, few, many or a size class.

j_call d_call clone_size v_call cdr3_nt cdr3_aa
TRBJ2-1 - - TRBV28 TGTGCCAGCAGCCCCCCGGGGCGGCGGGCCTACAATGAGCAGTTCTTC CASSPPGRRAYNEQFF
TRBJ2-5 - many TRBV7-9 TGTGCCAGCAGCTTATCAGGTCCGGTAGAGACCCAGTACTTC CASSLSGPVETQYF
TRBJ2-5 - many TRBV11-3 TGTGCCAGGGGGGGGACACCGCAAGAGACCCAGTACTTC CARGGTPQETQYF
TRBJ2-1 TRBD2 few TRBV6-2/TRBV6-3 TGTGCCAGCAGTCCGTGGACTAGCGGGAGGGCCTACAATGAGCAGTTCTTC CASSPWTSGRAYNEQFF
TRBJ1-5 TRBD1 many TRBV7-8 TGTGCCAGCACCCGATCCGGACAGGGCGCTTATCAGCCCCAGCATTTT CASTRSGQGAYQPQHF
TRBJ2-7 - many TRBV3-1 TGTGCCAGCGCTACCCAAGGGGACTCCTACGAGCAGTACTTC CASATQGDSYEQYF
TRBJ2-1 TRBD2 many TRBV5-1 TGCGCCAGCAGGTCTCTAGCGGACAATGAGCAGTTCTTC CASRSLADNEQFF
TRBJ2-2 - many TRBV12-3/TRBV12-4 TGTGCCAGCAGTTTAGCCCAGGGCGGGTATCCCGGGGAGCTGTTTTTT CASSLAQGGYPGELFF
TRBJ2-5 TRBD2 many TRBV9 TGTGCCAGCAGCGTAGCGGGGGGGTACCAAGAGACCCAGTACTTC CASSVAGGYQETQYF
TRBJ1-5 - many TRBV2 TGTGCCAGCAGGAGGGCAGGGACTAATCAGCCCCAGCATTTT CASRRAGTNQPQHF
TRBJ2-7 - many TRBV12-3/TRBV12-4 TGTGCCAGCAGTCCCAACTTGGGTGCCTACGAGCAGTACTTC CASSPNLGAYEQYF
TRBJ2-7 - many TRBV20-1 TGCAGTGCAGCTTCACCCTATTCCTCCTACGAGCAGTACTTC CSAASPYSSYEQYF
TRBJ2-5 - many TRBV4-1 TGCGCCAGCAGCCCCTCGGGTAGGGCAGTAGAGACCCAGTACTTC CASSPSGRAVETQYF
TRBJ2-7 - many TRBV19 TGTGCCAGTAGTGTGGGGACGGCCACCTACGAGCAGTACTTC CASSVGTATYEQYF
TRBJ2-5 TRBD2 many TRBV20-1 TGCAGTGCTACCCGCGGGGGGGGCTGGGAAGAGACCCAGTACTTC CSATRGGGWEETQYF
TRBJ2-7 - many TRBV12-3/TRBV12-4 TGTGCCAGCAGTTTAGCTTCTGAGCAGTACTTC CASSLASEQYF
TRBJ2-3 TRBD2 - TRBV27 TGTGCCCGGCTAGCGGGAGGCACAGATACGCAGTATTTT CARLAGGTDTQYF
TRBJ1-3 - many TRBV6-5 TGTGCCAGCAGTTACTCGCTCTTCAGGGCAAGCTCTGGAAACACCATATATTTT CASSYSLFRASSGNTIYF
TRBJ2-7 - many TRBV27 TGTGCCAGCAGTGCGGACGCGTCTATGGAGCAGTACTTC CASSADASMEQYF
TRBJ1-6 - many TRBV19 TGTGCCAGTAGTAGCTCGAGGGCCGGACCCCTCCACTTT CASSSSRAGPLHF
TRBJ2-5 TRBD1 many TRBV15 TGTGCCACCAGCAGAGATTTACCAGGGGGCTCCCAAGAGACCCAGTACTTC CATSRDLPGGSQETQYF
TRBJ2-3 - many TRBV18 TGTGCCAGCTCAGATGGTAATCTGGATACGCAGTATTTT CASSDGNLDTQYF
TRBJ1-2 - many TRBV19 TGTGCCAGTAGGGGACTGAATTATGGCTACACCTTC CASRGLNYGYTF
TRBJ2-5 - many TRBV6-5 TGTGCCAGCAGCGCTGATACAGGGGGGGTGGGGGAGACCCAGTACTTC CASSADTGGVGETQYF
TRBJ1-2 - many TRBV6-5 TGTGCCAGCGGAGGGTTTAACTATGGCTACACCTTC CASGGFNYGYTF
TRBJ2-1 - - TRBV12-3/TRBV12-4 TGTGCCAGCAGTTCGGACCAGGGCGGGAATGAGCAGTTCTTC CASSSDQGGNEQFF